The rows below give T cell receptor beta chains drawn from one sample of a study of T cell changes during pregnancy in multiple sclerosis. Sequencing used immunoSEQ multiplex PCR; TCRdb keeps in-frame clones, though not all of them. Of 130,000 or so clones in the sample, around 97% were seen once. The material was peripheral blood, obtained after pregnancy. The receptors were sampled from a female donor with multiple sclerosis, enrolled in a pregnancy study. Each CDR3 is given with its conserved first and last residue. The D gene is left open where the match is weak. Some rows mark clone size as missing; the rest say once, few, many or name a class of expanded clone.

clone size | J gene | V gene | D gene | CDR3 protein | CDR3 DNA
NA | TRBJ1-1 | TRBV6-5 | NA | CASSYFGGGWTEAFF | TGTGCCAGCAGTTACTTCGGCGGGGGATGGACTGAAGCTTTCTTT
NA | TRBJ1-1 | TRBV6-5 | NA | CASSLTDPLNTEAFF | TGTGCCAGCAGTCTTACAGACCCCTTGAACACTGAAGCTTTCTTT
NA | TRBJ2-7 | TRBV7-2 | NA | CASSRQVTYEQYF | TGTGCCAGCAGCCGCCAGGTTACTTACGAGCAGTACTTC
once | TRBJ2-7 | TRBV25-1 | TRBD1 | CASSRQGVDEQYF | TGTGCCAGCTCTCGACAGGGGGTGGATGAGCAGTACTTC
NA | TRBJ2-7 | TRBV6-5 | TRBD1 | CASSYSTGTGGYEQYF | TGTGCCAGCAGTTACTCGACCGGGACAGGGGGCTACGAGCAGTACTTC
NA | TRBJ1-3 | TRBV30 | NA | CAWSVGADGNTIYF | TGTGCCTGGAGTGTAGGGGCGGACGGAAACACCATATATTTT
NA | TRBJ2-3 | TRBV19 | NA | CATLHPRGTGVDTQYF | TGTGCCACCCTTCACCCCCGCGGGACGGGGGTAGATACGCAGTATTTT
NA | TRBJ1-1 | TRBV15 | NA | CATSSEGGLNTEAFF | TGTGCCACCAGCAGTGAGGGGGGGTTGAACACTGAAGCTTTCTTT
NA | TRBJ2-7 | TRBV15 | TRBD2 | CATSRDLRDRGLGLAGISSYEQYF | TGTGCCACCAGCAGAGATCTCCGGGACAGGGGGTTGGGACTAGCGGGGATCAGCTCCTACGAGCAGTACTTC
once | TRBJ1-2 | TRBV5-4 | NA | CASSLEPVDYGYTF | TGTGCCAGCAGCTTGGAACCGGTCGACTATGGCTACACCTTC
NA | TRBJ1-2 | TRBV2 | NA | CASSEVRGGNYGYTF | TGTGCCAGCAGTGAAGTGAGGGGGGGAAACTATGGCTACACCTTC
once | TRBJ1-5 | TRBV19 | NA | CASSIWQGKNQPQHF | TGTGCCAGTAGTATTTGGCAGGGAAAAAATCAGCCCCAGCATTTT
NA | TRBJ1-1 | TRBV19 | NA | CASSISRVTEAFF | TGTGCCAGTAGTATCTCGAGGGTTACTGAAGCTTTCTTT
once | TRBJ2-1 | TRBV11-1 | NA | CASSLVGLNNEQFF | TGTGCCAGCAGCTTAGTCGGACTAAACAATGAGCAGTTCTTC
NA | TRBJ1-3 | TRBV18 | NA | CASSPIVGPGNTIYF | TGTGCCAGCTCACCCATAGTGGGGCCCGGAAACACCATATATTTT
NA | TRBJ1-5 | TRBV30 | TRBD1 | CAWSVQGGGQPQHF | TGTGCCTGGAGTGTACAGGGGGGGGGTCAGCCCCAGCATTTT
NA | TRBJ1-1 | TRBV6-5 | NA | CASSPGTTNTEAFF | TGTGCCAGCAGTCCCGGGACAACGAACACTGAAGCTTTCTTT
NA | TRBJ2-7 | TRBV4-1 | NA | CASSLTEFYEQYF | TGCGCCAGCAGCCTGACAGAGTTCTACGAGCAGTACTTC
NA | TRBJ2-1 | TRBV27 | TRBD2 | CASSYGLAGGTYNEQFF | TGTGCCAGCAGTTATGGCCTAGCGGGAGGGACCTACAATGAGCAGTTCTTC
NA | TRBJ2-1 | TRBV5-6 | TRBD2 | CASSLAGRAYNEQFF | TGTGCCAGCAGCTTGGCCGGGAGGGCCTACAATGAGCAGTTCTTC
NA | TRBJ2-1 | TRBV19 | TRBD2 | CASSTRLAGTFGDEQFF | TGTGCCAGTAGCACTCGACTAGCGGGAACTTTCGGTGATGAGCAGTTCTTC
NA | TRBJ2-1 | TRBV19 | NA | CASSINNEQFF | TGTGCCAGTAGTATTAACAATGAGCAGTTCTTC
few | TRBJ2-4 | TRBV29-1 | TRBD2 | CSAASGSNIQYF | TGCAGCGCCGCCAGCGGGAGCAACATTCAGTACTTC
once | TRBJ2-2 | TRBV28 | NA | CASSFSRDTGELFF | TGTGCCAGCAGTTTTAGTCGGGACACCGGGGAGCTGTTTTTT
NA | TRBJ1-1 | TRBV6-6 | NA | CASSQGRATEAFF | TGTGCCAGCAGTCAGGGCCGAGCGACTGAAGCTTTCTTT
NA | TRBJ2-1 | TRBV9 | NA | CASSVAADEQFF | TGTGCCAGCAGCGTAGCTGCGGATGAGCAGTTCTTC
once | TRBJ2-1 | TRBV7-9 | TRBD2 | CASSFTSGRAKQFF | TGTGCCAGCAGCTTCACTAGCGGGAGGGCCAAGCAGTTCTTC